This T cell receptor beta chain was documented in a study of shared clonotypes between healthy human individuals. A CD45RA+ naive subset and a CD45RA-negative memory subset were split from CD4+ cells. V was pared by 2 bases and J by 0 bases, with 17 bases between. Germline V gene sequence: CDR1 SGHRS, CDR2 YFSETQ. The CDR3 is 18 residues long. TCRdb keeps only in-frame clones here, not all; method: immunoSEQ multiplex PCR. The sample records approximately 700,000 clones, about 80% being singletons. This sequence originates from a woman aged 30 to 39 in good health. Sequencing input: memory CD4+ T cells sorted from blood. Subset in this sample: CD45RA-negative fraction. V and J are TRBV5-1 and TRBJ2-2, with D perhaps matching TRBD1 (6 bases). This chain's CDR3 is CASSFPPDSYSNTGELFF. In DNA, the CDR3 is TGCGCCAGCAGCTTTCCCCCGGACAGCTACTCGAACACCGGGGAGCTGTTTTTT.